This TCR beta chain was profiled in a study of T-cell memory formation after mild COVID-19. Study-wide context: TCR clusters were largely donor specific.

Trimming stripped 1 base from V and 3 bases from J, with 10 bases between. The CDR3 runs to 16 residues. Germline loops: CDR1 LGHDT, CDR2 YNNKEL (reference sequence). General study results and limits: Memory sampled before infection contained some responding clones, suggesting cross-reactive memory joined. Among clones contracting day 15 to 85, CD4/CD8 was balanced, whereas later expanders leaned CD4+.

From 5'RACE with constant-segment primers came TCR alpha and TCR beta cDNA libraries that carried sample barcodes and UMIs. TCRdb itself ran the 5' RACE reads through MiXCR, one entry per CDR3 protein. The sample holds 100,000 to 150,000 distinct CDR3 sequences, approximately 17% seen once. Worth noting for this clonotype: Its antigen is undetermined.

The rearrangement links TRBV3-1 to TRBJ1-6; no reliable D call. The receptor's source is a young man who had mild COVID-19 (a few samples of this study predate the infection). Cell type and time point are not known. Sequenced: PBMCs or a T cell subset sorted from them (not recorded which). CDR3 coding DNA: TGTGCCAGCAGCCAAGGGGCCGCCCTCTATAATTCACCCCTCCACTTT. As protein: CASSQGAALYNSPLHF.